This T cell receptor (beta chain) was documented in a study of CD8 T cells in Susac syndrome. Germline V CDR1 and CDR2: SEHNR, FQNEAQ (reference sequence). Losses at the gene ends were 0 bases for V and 4 bases for J; bases not matched to a gene: 8. CDR3 length equals 18 residues. The authors carried out high-throughput sequencing of TCR beta. They applied it to CD8+ and CD4+ T cells obtained from blood. Negative isolation yielded the CD8+ and CD4+ T cells, while FACS enriched the TEMRA cells. Random hexamers were used to reverse transcribe the RNA input (roughly 0.5 to 1 ug). Coverage of TCR beta CDR3 amplification by immunoSEQ multiplex PCR extended to 54 Vbeta and 13 Jbeta. TCRdb redid the calling of the immunoSEQ multiplex PCR reads with MiXCR, one entry per CDR3 protein. The sample carries 170,000 or so distinct CDR3 sequences, approximately 93% recorded once.

The chain employs TRBV7-9 and TRBJ2-3; 12 bases align to TRBD2. The TCR was taken from a human donor with multiple sclerosis. The sample was CD4+ T cells from PBMCs. The CDR3 is CASSLAPWTSGVADTQYF. The CDR3 bases are TGTGCCAGCAGCTTAGCGCCATGGACTAGCGGGGTGGCAGATACGCAGTATTTT.